This T cell receptor (beta chain) stems from a study of blood T cell repertoires in COVID-19. About the study: Both acute and convalescent COVID-19 samples were obtained from the United States, Italy and Spain. Nucleic acid was either cDNA or gDNA, and it came from T cells, B-cell-depleted T cells, or PBMCs.

This clone was detected only once. TCRdb's table, derived via immunoSEQ multiplex PCR, lists solely in-frame clones and lacks some. This sample has about 50,000 clones; about 89% occur once, and the top ten carry 27%. Source material: peripheral blood. This TCR was sampled from a human donor in a cohort sampled during active COVID-19.

The CDR3 DNA is TGTGCCAGCAGCTCCAGACAGGGCGAAGGCACTGAAGCTTTCTTT. Encoded protein: CASSSRQGEGTEAFF. The chain has TRBV7-6 and TRBJ1-1; 7 bases align to TRBD1. With 4 bases clipped from V and 4 bases from J, the junction kept 9 bases outside the gene matches. Per the germline V gene, CDR1 is SGHVS and CDR2 is FNYEAQ. The CDR3 has 15 residues. Filled out from reference TRBV7-6 and TRBJ1-1, the complete variable domain reads GAGVSQSPRYKVTKRGQDVALRCDPISGHVSLYWYRQALGQGPEFLTYFNYEAQQDKSGLPNDRFSAERPEGSISTLTIQRTEQRDSAMYRCASSSRQGEGTEAFFGQGTRLTVV.